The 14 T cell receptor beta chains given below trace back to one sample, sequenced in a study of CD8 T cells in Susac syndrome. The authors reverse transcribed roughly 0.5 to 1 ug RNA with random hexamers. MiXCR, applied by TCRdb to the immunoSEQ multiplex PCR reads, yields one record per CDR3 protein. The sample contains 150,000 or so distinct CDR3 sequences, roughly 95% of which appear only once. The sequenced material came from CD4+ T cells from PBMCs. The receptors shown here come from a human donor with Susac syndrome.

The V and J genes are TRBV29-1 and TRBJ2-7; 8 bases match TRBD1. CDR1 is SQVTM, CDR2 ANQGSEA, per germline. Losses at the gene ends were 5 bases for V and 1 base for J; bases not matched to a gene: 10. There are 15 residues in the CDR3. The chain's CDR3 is CSVIRGDRRSYEQYF. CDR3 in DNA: TGCAGCGTTATAAGGGGGGACAGGCGATCCTACGAGCAGTACTTC.

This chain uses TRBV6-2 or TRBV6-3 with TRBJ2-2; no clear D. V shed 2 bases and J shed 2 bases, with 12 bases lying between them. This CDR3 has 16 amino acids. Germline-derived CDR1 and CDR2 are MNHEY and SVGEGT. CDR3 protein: CASSYRSIINTGELFF. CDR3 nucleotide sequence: TGTGCCAGCAGTTACAGGAGTATTATAAACACCGGGGAGCTGTTTTTT.

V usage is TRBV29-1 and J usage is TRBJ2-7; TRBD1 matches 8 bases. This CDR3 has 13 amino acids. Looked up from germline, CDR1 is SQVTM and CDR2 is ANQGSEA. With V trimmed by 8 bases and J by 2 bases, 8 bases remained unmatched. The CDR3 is CSTTTGDAYEQYF. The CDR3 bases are TGCAGCACCACGACAGGGGATGCCTACGAGCAGTACTTC.

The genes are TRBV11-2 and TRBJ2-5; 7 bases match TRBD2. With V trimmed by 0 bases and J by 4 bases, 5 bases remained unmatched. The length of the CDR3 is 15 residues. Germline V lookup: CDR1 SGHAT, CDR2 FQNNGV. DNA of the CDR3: TGTGCCAGCAGCTTAGATGGGGTAGCGGGAGAGACCCAGTACTTC. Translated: CASSLDGVAGETQYF.

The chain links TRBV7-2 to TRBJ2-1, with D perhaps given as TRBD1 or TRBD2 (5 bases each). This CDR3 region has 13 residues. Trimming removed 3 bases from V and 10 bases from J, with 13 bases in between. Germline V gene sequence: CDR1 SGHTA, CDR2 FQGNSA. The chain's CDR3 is CASSFNRGAEQFF. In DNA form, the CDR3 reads TGTGCCAGCAGCTTTAATCGGGGCGCGGAGCAGTTCTTC.

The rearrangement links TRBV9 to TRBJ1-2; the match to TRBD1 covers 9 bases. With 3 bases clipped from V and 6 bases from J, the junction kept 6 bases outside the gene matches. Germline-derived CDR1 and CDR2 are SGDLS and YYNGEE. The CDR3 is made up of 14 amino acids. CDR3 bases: TGTGCCAGCAGCGCAACGACAGGGGGAGATGGCTACACCTTC. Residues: CASSATTGGDGYTF.

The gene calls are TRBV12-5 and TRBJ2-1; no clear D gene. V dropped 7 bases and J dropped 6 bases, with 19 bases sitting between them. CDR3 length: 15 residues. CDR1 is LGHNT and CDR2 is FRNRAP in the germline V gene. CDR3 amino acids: CASAPAGEVVNEQFF. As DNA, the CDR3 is TGTGCTAGTGCCCCGGCTGGGGAAGTGGTCAATGAGCAGTTCTTC.

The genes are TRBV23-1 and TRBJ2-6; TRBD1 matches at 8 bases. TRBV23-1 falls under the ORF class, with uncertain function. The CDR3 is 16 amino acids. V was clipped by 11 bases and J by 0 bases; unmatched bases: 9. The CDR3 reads CAAGRGLSSGANVLTF. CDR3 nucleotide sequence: TGCGCCGCGGGCAGGGGGCTCAGCTCTGGGGCCAACGTCCTGACTTTC.

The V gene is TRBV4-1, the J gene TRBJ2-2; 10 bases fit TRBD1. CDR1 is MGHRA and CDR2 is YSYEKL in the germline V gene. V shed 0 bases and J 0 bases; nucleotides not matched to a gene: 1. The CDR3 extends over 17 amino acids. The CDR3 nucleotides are TGCGCCAGCAGCCAAGATGGGACAGGGGCGAACACCGGGGAGCTGTTTTTT. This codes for CASSQDGTGANTGELFF.

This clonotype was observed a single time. CDR3 DNA: TGTGCCAGCAGCTTAGCGCCGACAGGGGGCGACTATGGCTACACCTTC. Protein product: CASSLAPTGGDYGYTF. V and J are TRBV7-8 and TRBJ1-2; TRBD1 agrees at 10 bases. V trimming: 0 bases; J trimming: 3 bases; junction bases outside the gene matches: 4. The CDR3 consists of 16 residues. Germline CDR1 reads SGHVS; CDR2 reads FQNEAQ.

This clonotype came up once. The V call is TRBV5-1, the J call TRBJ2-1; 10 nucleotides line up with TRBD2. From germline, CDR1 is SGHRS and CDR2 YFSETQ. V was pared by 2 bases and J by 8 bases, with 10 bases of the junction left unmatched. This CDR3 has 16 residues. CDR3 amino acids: CASSFLAGAHPDEQFF. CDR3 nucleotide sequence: TGCGCCAGCAGCTTTCTAGCGGGAGCCCACCCGGATGAGCAGTTCTTC.

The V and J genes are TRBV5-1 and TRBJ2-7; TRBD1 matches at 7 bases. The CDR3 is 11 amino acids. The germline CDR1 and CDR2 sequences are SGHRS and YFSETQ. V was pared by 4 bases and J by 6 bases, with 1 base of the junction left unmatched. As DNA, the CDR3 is TGCGCCAGCAGCCCAGGGGGCGAGCAGTACTTC. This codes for CASSPGGEQYF. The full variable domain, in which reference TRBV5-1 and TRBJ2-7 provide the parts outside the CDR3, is KAGVTQTPRYLIKTRGQQVTLSCSPISGHRSVSWYQQTPGQGLQFLFEYFSETQRNKGNFPGRFSGRQFSNSRSEMNVSTLELGDSALYLCASSPGGEQYFGPGTRLTVT.

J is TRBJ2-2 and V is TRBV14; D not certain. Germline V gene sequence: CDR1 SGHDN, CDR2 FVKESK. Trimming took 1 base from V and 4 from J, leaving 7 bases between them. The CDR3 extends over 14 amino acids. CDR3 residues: CASSQGTPTGELFF. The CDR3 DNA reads TGTGCCAGCAGCCAAGGGACCCCCACCGGGGAGCTGTTTTTT.

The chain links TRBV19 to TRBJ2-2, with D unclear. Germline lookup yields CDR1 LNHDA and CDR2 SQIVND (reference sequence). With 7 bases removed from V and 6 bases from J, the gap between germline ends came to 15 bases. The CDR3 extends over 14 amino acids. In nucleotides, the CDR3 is TGTGCCAGTAAAGTGGATAGGGTAGCCGGGGAGCTGTTTTTT. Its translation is CASKVDRVAGELFF.